This TCR beta chain is from a study of brain T cells in children with intractable seizures. This clone was detected only a few times. Trimming at V came to 0 bases and at J to 4 bases, leaving 3 bases not matched to a gene. This CDR3 comprises 15 residues. Germline CDR1 reads SGHRS; CDR2 reads YFSETQ. The assay was immunoSEQ multiplex PCR, and TCRdb's table has in-frame clones only and misses some. Of around 38,000 clones listed, 80% to 95% were seen once; the top ten hold about 6%. The rearrangement joins TRBV5-1 to TRBJ2-1; 8 nucleotides match TRBD1. The sample was peripheral blood, taken at surgery. The sequence was collected from a girl aged 2 to 9 with tuberous sclerosis and intractable seizures. CDR3 sequence (DNA): TGCGCCAGCAGCTTGGCCAGGGGGCATTACAATGAGCAGTTCTTC. Protein: CASSLARGHYNEQFF.